The 8 T cell receptor beta chains listed next were all sequenced from one sample in a study of blood T cell repertoires in COVID-19. Sequencing was performed with immunoSEQ multiplex PCR; in TCRdb, only in-frame clones are kept and a portion is missing. The sample lists about 480,000 clones; 89% were seen once. The sequenced sample consisted of peripheral blood. The receptors come from a young man with COVID-19, enrolled during active disease.

V usage is TRBV6-5 and J usage is TRBJ1-4; TRBD1 aligns across 7 bases. Per the germline V gene, CDR1 is MNHEY and CDR2 is SVGAGI. The CDR3 length is 14 residues. Trimming at V came to 6 bases and at J to 7 bases, leaving 8 bases not matched to a gene. The CDR3 region has the DNA TGTGCCAGCAGGAAGGGGGCGCGAGGTGAAAAACTGTTTTTT. It is translated as CASRKGARGEKLFF.

This chain uses TRBV19 with TRBJ2-2; TRBD1 matches 9 bases. After removal of 7 bases from V and 2 bases from J, the junction contained 5 bases not matched to a gene. The CDR3 has 15 residues. Germline CDR1 and CDR2: LNHDA and SQIVND (reference sequence). CDR3 region: CASTRDRANTGELFF. The CDR3 DNA reads TGTGCCAGTACCAGGGACAGGGCCAACACCGGGGAGCTGTTTTTT.

The rearrangement joins TRBV27 to TRBJ1-2, with 8 bases aligning to TRBD1. Trimming removed 3 bases from V and 7 bases from J; junction bases left unmatched: 7. Germline V gene sequence: CDR1 MNHEY, CDR2 SMNVEV (reference sequence). There are 14 residues in the CDR3. The chain's CDR3 is CASSFTGGPVGYTF. The CDR3 nucleotides are TGTGCCAGCAGTTTTACAGGGGGGCCGGTTGGCTACACCTTC.

The V gene is TRBV7-9, the J gene TRBJ1-6; 10 bases fit TRBD1. Trimming took 8 bases from V and 6 from J; bases not matched to a gene: 7. This CDR3 has 15 residues. Per the germline V gene, CDR1 is SEHNR and CDR2 is FQNEAQ (reference sequence). The CDR3 is CASGTGAGSNSPLHF. The CDR3 region has the DNA TGTGCCAGCGGGACAGGGGCCGGGAGTAATTCACCCCTCCACTTT.

The chain carries TRBV11-2 and TRBJ2-4; D possibly corresponds to TRBD2 (5 bases). CDR3 length: 13 amino acids. V was clipped by 0 bases and J by 9 bases, with 9 bases between them. CDR1 is SGHAT and CDR2 is FQNNGV in the germline V gene. The CDR3 loop reads CASSLDLSGIQYF. The DNA for the CDR3 is TGTGCCAGCAGCTTAGATCTGAGCGGCATTCAGTACTTC.

This clone turned up a few times. V is TRBV20-1 and J is TRBJ1-5; D is ambiguous. Germline CDR1 DFQATT, CDR2 SNEGSKA (reference sequence). V shed 3 bases and J shed 6 bases, with 12 bases lying between them. The CDR3 sequence is 13 residues long. The CDR3 nucleotides are TGCAGTGCTAGTGCGGTGCGGGGTCAGCCCCAGCATTTT. Its protein is CSASAVRGQPQHF.

The chain carries TRBV2 and TRBJ1-1; 7 nucleotides align to TRBD1. V shed 6 bases, J shed 1 base, and the junction held 5 bases outside the gene matches. This CDR3 has 14 residues. CDR1 is SNHLY and CDR2 is FYNNEI in the germline V gene. The CDR3, as DNA: TGTGCCAGCAGCGACAGGGTGCCGAACACTGAAGCTTTCTTT. It yields the protein CASSDRVPNTEAFF.

The chain recombines TRBV18 with TRBJ1-1, with D tentatively TRBD1 (6 bases). Germline CDR1 reads KGHSH; CDR2 reads LQKENI. This CDR3 is built from 15 residues. Trimming left V 1 base short and J 3 bases short, with 12 bases between. The CDR3 region is CASSPQYRVHTEAFF. The CDR3 DNA reads TGTGCCAGCTCACCACAGTACAGGGTTCACACTGAAGCTTTCTTT. Supplemented by reference TRBV18 and TRBJ1-1, the full variable domain reads NAGVMQNPRHLVRRRGQEARLRCSPMKGHSHVYWYRQLPEEGLKFMVYLQKENIIDESGMPKERFSAEFPKEGPSILRIQQVVRGDSAAYFCASSPQYRVHTEAFFGQGTRLTVV.